Here is one T cell receptor beta chain with its context. The PCR made use of 60 Vbeta and 13 Jbeta primers. Clones were sequenced by immunoSEQ multiplex PCR, and TCRdb holds only the in-frame ones, with some missing. The table includes about 120,000 clones, around three quarters detected once. The sample originates from a study of cytomegalovirus exposure and HLA in healthy donors. The CDR3 covers 18 residues. From germline, CDR1 is SEHNR and CDR2 FQNEAQ (reference sequence). V dropped 1 base and J dropped 7; count of bases not matched to a gene: 12. The genes are TRBV7-9 and TRBJ2-1, with 11 bases aligning to TRBD2. The specimen was PBMCs. The receptor was derived from a woman between 40 and 55 years old in good health and CMV-seropositive. The CDR3 here is CASSLVVLAGVQWNEQFF. DNA of the CDR3: TGTGCCAGCAGCTTAGTTGTACTAGCGGGAGTCCAATGGAATGAGCAGTTCTTC.